This T cell receptor (beta chain) was identified in a study of cytomegalovirus exposure and HLA in healthy donors. This CDR3 spans 12 amino acids. Germline V gene data show CDR1 as LGHNA and CDR2 as YSLEER. Trimming shortened V by 0 bases and J by 6 bases, and 6 bases separated the two germline ends. Only in-frame clones appear in the TCRdb table, and some are missing; sequencing was by immunoSEQ multiplex PCR. The sample holds roughly 120,000 clones, 88% seen once. The specimen was PBMCs. This chain uses TRBV4-3 with TRBJ2-7; D ambiguous. This TCR came from a man between 18 and 29 years old in good health and CMV-seropositive. CDR3 in amino acids: CASSQDRSEQYF. The CDR3 region has the DNA TGCGCCAGCAGCCAAGATCGGAGCGAGCAGTACTTC.